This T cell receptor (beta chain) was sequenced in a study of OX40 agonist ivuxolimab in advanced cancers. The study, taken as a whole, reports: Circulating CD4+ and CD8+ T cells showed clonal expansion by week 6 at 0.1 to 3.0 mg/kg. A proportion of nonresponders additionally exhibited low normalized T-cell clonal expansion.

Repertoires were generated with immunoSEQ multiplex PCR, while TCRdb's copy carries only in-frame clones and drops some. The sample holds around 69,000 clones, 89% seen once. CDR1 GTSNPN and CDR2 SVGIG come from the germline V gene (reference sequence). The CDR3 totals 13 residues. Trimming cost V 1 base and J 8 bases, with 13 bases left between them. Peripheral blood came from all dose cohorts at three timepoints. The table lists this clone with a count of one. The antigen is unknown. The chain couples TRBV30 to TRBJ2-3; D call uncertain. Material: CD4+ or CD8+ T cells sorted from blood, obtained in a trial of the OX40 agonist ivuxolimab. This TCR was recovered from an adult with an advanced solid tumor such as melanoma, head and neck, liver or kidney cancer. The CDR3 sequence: CAWSGLGSGTQYF. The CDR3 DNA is TGTGCCTGGAGTGGGCTGGGGTCGGGTACGCAGTATTTT.